This T cell receptor (beta chain) was captured by sequencing in a study of blood T cell repertoires in COVID-19. Study details: Acute-phase and convalescent COVID-19 samples originated in the United States, Italy and Spain. PBMCs, B-cell-depleted T cells, or T cells were the source of the cDNA or gDNA that made up the material.

V was cut by 5 bases and J by 0 bases, with 20 bases left in between. This CDR3 region has 18 residues. Germline V gene lookup returns CDR1 SGHTA and CDR2 FQGTGA. Sequencing was performed with immunoSEQ multiplex PCR; in TCRdb, only in-frame clones are kept and a portion is missing. This sample yields 250,000 to 350,000 clones, of which roughly 84% are seen a single time; approximately 14% belongs to the top ten. Those enrolled in Seattle joined during active infection and were followed longitudinally afterward. The sample was peripheral blood. This sequence joins TRBV7-3 and TRBJ2-1; weak D call: TRBD2 (7 bases). The TCR was taken from a person between 65 and 79 years old with COVID-19, enrolled during active disease. The CDR3 DNA sequence: TGTGCCAGCAGCCCTCGACTTGCGGGGGCCAGCTCCTACAATGAGCAGTTCTTC. It yields the protein CASSPRLAGASSYNEQFF.